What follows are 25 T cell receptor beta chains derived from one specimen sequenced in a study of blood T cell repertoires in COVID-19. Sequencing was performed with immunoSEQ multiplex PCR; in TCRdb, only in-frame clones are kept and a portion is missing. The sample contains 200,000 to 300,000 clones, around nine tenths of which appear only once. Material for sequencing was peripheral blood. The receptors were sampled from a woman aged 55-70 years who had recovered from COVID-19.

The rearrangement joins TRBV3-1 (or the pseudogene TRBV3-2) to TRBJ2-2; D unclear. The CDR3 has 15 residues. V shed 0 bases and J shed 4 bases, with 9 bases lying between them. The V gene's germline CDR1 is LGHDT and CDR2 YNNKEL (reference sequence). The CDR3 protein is CASSQDLSFTGELFF. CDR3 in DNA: TGTGCCAGCAGCCAAGATTTATCGTTCACCGGGGAGCTGTTTTTT.

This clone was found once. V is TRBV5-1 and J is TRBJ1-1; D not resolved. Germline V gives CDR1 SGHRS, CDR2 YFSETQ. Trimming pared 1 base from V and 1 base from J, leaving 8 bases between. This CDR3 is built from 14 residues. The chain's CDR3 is CASSLSFRNTEAFF. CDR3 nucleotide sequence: TGCGCCAGCAGCTTGAGTTTTAGGAACACTGAAGCTTTCTTT.

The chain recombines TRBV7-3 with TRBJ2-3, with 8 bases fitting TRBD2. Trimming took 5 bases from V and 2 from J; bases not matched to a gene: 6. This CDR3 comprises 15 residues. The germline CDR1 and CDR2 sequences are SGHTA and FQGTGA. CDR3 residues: CASSHIAGPTDTQYF. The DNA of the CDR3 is TGTGCCAGCAGCCATATAGCGGGACCCACAGATACGCAGTATTTT. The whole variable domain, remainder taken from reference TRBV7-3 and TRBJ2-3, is GAGVSQTPSNKVTEKGKYVELRCDPISGHTALYWYRQSLGQGPEFLIYFQGTGAADDSGLPNDRFFAVRPEGSVSTLKIQRTERGDSAVYLCASSHIAGPTDTQYFGPGTRLTVL.

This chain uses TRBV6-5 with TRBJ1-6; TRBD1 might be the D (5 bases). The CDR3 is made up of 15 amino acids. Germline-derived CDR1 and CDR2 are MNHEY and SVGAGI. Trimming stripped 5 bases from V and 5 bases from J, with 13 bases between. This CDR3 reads CASSRGGSDNSPLHF. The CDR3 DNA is TGTGCCAGCAGTCGCGGGGGTTCGGATAATTCACCCCTCCACTTT.

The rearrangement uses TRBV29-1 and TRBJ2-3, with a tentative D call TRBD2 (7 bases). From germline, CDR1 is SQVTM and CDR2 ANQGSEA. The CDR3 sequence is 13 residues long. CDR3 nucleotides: TGCGGGGGTAGGGGGACTAATACAGATACGCAGTATTTT. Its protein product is CGGRGTNTDTQYF.

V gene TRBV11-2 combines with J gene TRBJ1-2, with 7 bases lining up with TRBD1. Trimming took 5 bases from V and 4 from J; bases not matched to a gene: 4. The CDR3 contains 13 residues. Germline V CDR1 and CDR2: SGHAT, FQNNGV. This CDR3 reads CASSPTGSYGYTF. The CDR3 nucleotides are TGTGCCAGCAGCCCGACAGGGTCCTATGGCTACACCTTC.

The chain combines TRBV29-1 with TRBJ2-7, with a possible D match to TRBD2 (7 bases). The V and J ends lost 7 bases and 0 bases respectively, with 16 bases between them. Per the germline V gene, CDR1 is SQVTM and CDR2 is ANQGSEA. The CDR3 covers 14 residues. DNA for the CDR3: TGCAGCGCAACAGGGAGGGGGAACTCCTACGAGCAGTACTTC. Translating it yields CSATGRGNSYEQYF.

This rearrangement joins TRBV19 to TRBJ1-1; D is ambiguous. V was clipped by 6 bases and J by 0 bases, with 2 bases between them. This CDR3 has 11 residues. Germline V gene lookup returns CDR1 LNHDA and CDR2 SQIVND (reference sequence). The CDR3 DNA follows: TGTGCCAGTAGCTTGAACACTGAAGCTTTCTTT. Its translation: CASSLNTEAFF.

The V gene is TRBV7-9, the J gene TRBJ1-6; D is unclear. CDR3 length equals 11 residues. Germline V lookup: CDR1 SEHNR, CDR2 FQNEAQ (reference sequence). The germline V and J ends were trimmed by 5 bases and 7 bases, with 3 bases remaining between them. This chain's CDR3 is CASSLNSPLHF. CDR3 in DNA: TGTGCCAGCAGCCTCAATTCACCCCTCCACTTT.

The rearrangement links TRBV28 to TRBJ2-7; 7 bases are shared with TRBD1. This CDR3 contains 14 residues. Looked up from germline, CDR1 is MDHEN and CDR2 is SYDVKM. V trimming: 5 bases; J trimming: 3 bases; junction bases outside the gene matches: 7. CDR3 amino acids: CASSPTGAGYEQYF. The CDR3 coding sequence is TGTGCCAGCAGTCCTACAGGGGCCGGCTACGAGCAGTACTTC.

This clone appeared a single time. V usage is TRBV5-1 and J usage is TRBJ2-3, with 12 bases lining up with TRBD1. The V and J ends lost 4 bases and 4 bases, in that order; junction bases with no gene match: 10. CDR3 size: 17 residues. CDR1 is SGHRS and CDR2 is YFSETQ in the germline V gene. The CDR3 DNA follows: TGCGCCAGCAGCGCCGGGTGGGGGACAGGGGGCTCAGATACGCAGTATTTT. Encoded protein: CASSAGWGTGGSDTQYF. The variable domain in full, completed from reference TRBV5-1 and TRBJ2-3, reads KAGVTQTPRYLIKTRGQQVTLSCSPISGHRSVSWYQQTPGQGLQFLFEYFSETQRNKGNFPGRFSGRQFSNSRSEMNVSTLELGDSALYLCASSAGWGTGGSDTQYFGPGTRLTVL.

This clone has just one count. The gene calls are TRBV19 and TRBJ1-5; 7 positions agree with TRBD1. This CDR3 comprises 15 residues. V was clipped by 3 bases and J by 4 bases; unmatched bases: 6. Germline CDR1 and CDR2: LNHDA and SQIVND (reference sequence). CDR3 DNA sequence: TGTGCCAGTAGTATCTACAGGGGACCGAATCAGCCCCAGCATTTT. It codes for CASSIYRGPNQPQHF.

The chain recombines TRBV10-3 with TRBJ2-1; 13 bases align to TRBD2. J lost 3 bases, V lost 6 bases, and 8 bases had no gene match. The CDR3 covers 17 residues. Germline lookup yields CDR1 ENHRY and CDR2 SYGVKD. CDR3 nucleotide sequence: TGTGCCATCAGCCGACTAGCGGGGGGCCACCACTACAATGAGCAGTTCTTC. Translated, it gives CAISRLAGGHHYNEQFF.

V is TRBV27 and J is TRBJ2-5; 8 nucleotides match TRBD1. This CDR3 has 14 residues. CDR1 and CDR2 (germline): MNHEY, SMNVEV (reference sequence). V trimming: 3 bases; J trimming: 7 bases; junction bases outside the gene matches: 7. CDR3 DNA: TGTGCCAGCAGTTTGGGGACAGGTAGCCCGACCCAGTACTTC. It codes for CASSLGTGSPTQYF.

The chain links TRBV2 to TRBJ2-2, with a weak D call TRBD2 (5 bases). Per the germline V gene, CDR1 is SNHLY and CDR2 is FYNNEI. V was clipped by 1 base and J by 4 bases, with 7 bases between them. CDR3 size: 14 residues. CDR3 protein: CASSEGAGTGELFF. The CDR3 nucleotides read TGTGCCAGCAGTGAAGGGGCGGGCACCGGGGAGCTGTTTTTT.

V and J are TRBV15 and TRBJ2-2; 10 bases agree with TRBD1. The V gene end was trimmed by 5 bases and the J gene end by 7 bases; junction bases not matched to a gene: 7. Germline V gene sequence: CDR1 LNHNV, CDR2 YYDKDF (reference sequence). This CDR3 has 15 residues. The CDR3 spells CATSRTGGYDGELFF. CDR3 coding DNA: TGTGCCACCAGCCGGACAGGGGGATATGACGGGGAGCTGTTTTTT.

The CDR3 here is CASSLRGGGAYGYTF. In nucleotides, the CDR3 is TGTGCCAGCAGCTTAAGGGGGGGTGGAGCCTATGGCTACACCTTC. This chain links TRBV7-3 with TRBJ1-2; weak D call: TRBD1 (5 bases). This CDR3 is 15 amino acids long. Trimming cost V 1 base and J 4 bases, with 13 bases left between them. Germline assignment: CDR1 SGHTA and CDR2 FQGTGA.

CDR3: CASRAMEGGRDTQYF. CDR3 DNA sequence: TGTGCCAGCAGGGCCATGGAGGGTGGGCGGGATACGCAGTATTTT. This sequence joins TRBV2 and TRBJ2-3; D is perhaps TRBD2 (6 bases). The V gene's germline CDR1 is SNHLY and CDR2 FYNNEI. V was clipped by 6 bases and J by 6 bases, with 19 bases between them. This CDR3 spans 15 amino acids.

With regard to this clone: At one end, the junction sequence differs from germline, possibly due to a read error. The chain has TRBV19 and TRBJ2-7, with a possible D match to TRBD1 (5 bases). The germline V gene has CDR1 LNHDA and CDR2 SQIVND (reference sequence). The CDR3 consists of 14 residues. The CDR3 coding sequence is TGTGCCAGTAGTATGGGGCACTTCAATAAGGGGTTTTTCTTC. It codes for CASSMGHFNKGFFF.

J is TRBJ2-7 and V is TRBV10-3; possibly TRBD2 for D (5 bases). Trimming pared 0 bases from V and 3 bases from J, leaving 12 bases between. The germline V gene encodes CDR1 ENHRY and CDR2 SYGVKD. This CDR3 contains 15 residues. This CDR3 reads CAISESAPGYYEQYF. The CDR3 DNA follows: TGTGCCATCAGTGAGTCGGCTCCGGGGTACTACGAGCAGTACTTC.

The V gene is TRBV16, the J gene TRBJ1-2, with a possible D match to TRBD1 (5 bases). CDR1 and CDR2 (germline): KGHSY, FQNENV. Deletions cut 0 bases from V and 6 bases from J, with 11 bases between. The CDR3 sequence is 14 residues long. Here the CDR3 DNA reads TGTGCCAGCAGCCAATCAGCAGGGTTCGATGGCTACACCTTC. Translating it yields CASSQSAGFDGYTF.

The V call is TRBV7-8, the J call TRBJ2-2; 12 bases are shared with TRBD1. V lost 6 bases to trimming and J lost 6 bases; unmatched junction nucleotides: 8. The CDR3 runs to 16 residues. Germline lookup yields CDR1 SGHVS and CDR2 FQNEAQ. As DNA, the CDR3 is TGTGCCAGCAGTCTGGGTGGGACAGGGGGCCCCGGGGAGCTGTTTTTT. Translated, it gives CASSLGGTGGPGELFF.

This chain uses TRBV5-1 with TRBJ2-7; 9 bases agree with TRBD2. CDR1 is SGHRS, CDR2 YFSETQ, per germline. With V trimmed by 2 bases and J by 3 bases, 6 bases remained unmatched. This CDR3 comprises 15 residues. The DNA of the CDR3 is TGCGCCAGCAGCTTCAGTGCGGGGGGGGACTACGAGCAGTACTTC. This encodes CASSFSAGGDYEQYF.

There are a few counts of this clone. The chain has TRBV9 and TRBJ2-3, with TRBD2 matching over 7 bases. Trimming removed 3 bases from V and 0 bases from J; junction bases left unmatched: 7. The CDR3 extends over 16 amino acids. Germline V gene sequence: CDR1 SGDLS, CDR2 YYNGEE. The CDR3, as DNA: TGTGCCAGCAGCGAGTACCGGGGGGTTAGCACAGATACGCAGTATTTT. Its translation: CASSEYRGVSTDTQYF.

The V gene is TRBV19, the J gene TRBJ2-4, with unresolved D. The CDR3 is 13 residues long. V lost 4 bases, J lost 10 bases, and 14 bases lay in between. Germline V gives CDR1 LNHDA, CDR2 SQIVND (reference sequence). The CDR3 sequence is CASSSLADGIQYF. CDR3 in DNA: TGTGCCAGTAGTAGCCTGGCAGACGGGATTCAGTACTTC.